Listed here are 21 T cell receptor beta chains from one sample, sequenced in a study of blood T cell repertoires in COVID-19. Method: immunoSEQ multiplex PCR; TCRdb's copy keeps in-frame clones and lacks some. The table has roughly 100,000 clones, about three quarters seen once. Specimen: peripheral blood. Every receptor here comes from a man aged 80 or over with acute or convalescent COVID-19.

V is TRBV19 and J is TRBJ2-3, with a weak D call TRBD2 (5 bases). Trimming shortened V by 9 bases and J by 0 bases, and 16 bases separated the two germline ends. The CDR3 has 15 residues. Germline V gives CDR1 LNHDA, CDR2 SQIVND (reference sequence). The CDR3 loop is CASKRWGESTDTQYF. The CDR3 DNA sequence: TGTGCCAGCAAGAGATGGGGAGAGAGCACAGATACGCAGTATTTT.

This rearrangement joins TRBV2 to TRBJ2-2; 10 nucleotides agree with TRBD2. CDR1 is SNHLY, CDR2 FYNNEI, per germline. The CDR3 totals 16 residues. The ends lost 5 bases at V and 5 bases at J; junction bases unmatched: 8. This CDR3 is CASSTLAGGRTGELFF. The CDR3 DNA sequence: TGTGCCAGCAGTACCTTAGCGGGAGGACGAACCGGGGAGCTGTTTTTT.

This sequence joins TRBV6-4 and TRBJ1-1, with a possible D match to TRBD1 (5 bases). This CDR3 spans 15 amino acids. Germline CDR1 and CDR2: MRHNA and SNTAGT. Trimming cost V 5 bases and J 0 bases, with 13 bases left between them. The CDR3 loop reads CASSPEEGMNTEAFF. The CDR3 nucleotides read TGTGCCAGCAGTCCAGAGGAGGGGATGAACACTGAAGCTTTCTTT.

V gene TRBV28 combines with J gene TRBJ2-5; TRBD2 agrees at 7 bases. V trimming: 5 bases; J trimming: 8 bases; junction bases outside the gene matches: 14. From germline, CDR1 is MDHEN and CDR2 SYDVKM. CDR3 length equals 15 residues. CDR3 residues: CASSPSIAGLPTQYF. The CDR3 DNA follows: TGTGCCAGCAGTCCCTCAATAGCGGGTCTCCCAACCCAGTACTTC.

This clone was detected once. This chain links TRBV7-8 with TRBJ2-3; 8 bases are a match to TRBD2. CDR1 is SGHVS, CDR2 FQNEAQ, per germline. V was clipped by 2 bases and J by 7 bases; unmatched bases: 14. The CDR3 sequence is 17 residues long. The CDR3 spells CASSLTGSAGDRNTQYF. The DNA for the CDR3 is TGTGCCAGCAGCTTAACGGGTTCAGCGGGAGATAGAAATACGCAGTATTTT. Full variable domain (rest looked up from reference TRBV7-8 and TRBJ2-3): GAGVSQSPRYKVAKRGQDVALRCDPISGHVSLFWYQQALGQGPEFLTYFQNEAQLDKSGLPSDRFFAERPEGSVSTLKIQRTQQEDSAVYLCASSLTGSAGDRNTQYFGPGTRLTVL.

This clone was observed a single time. This chain uses TRBV10-3 with TRBJ2-2; TRBD1 agrees at 10 bases. CDR1 is ENHRY and CDR2 is SYGVKD in the germline V gene. This CDR3 comprises 13 residues. V lost 7 bases and J lost 8; bases outside the gene matches: 4. The CDR3 bases are TGTGCCATCAAGGGGACAGGGGAAGGGGAGCTGTTTTTT. Translated: CAIKGTGEGELFF.

This chain joins TRBV10-3 and TRBJ1-5, with 10 bases fitting TRBD1. This CDR3 region has 20 residues. V gave up 2 bases and J gave up 2 bases; unmatched junction bases: 15. Germline V gene data show CDR1 as ENHRY and CDR2 as SYGVKD. The CDR3 DNA follows: TGTGCCATCAGTGAGCCCAACGGACAGGGGGACTACGTGGGCAATCAGCCCCAGCATTTT. Translation: CAISEPNGQGDYVGNQPQHF.

This clone has just a few counts. J is TRBJ1-4 and V is TRBV6-5; 9 bases fit TRBD1. Germline V lookup: CDR1 MNHEY, CDR2 SVGAGI. The CDR3 has 14 amino acids. The J segment lost 8 bases and the V segment lost 5 bases, leaving 6 bases of the junction unmatched. The DNA of the CDR3 is TGTGCCAGCAGTCATGGACAGGGGCGGGAAAAACTGTTTTTT. It yields the protein CASSHGQGREKLFF.

This clone occurred many times. The rearrangement joins TRBV14 to TRBJ2-5; D unclear. CDR3 length: 14 residues. Looked up from germline, CDR1 is SGHDN and CDR2 is FVKESK. The V end was cut by 1 base, the J end by 4 bases, with 10 bases between. In DNA, the CDR3 is TGTGCCAGCAGCCAAGGGGCAAGGTCAGAGACCCAGTACTTC. This codes for CASSQGARSETQYF.

The V and J genes are TRBV5-1 and TRBJ2-5; 10 bases line up with TRBD1. The CDR3 consists of 13 residues. J lost 9 bases, V lost 4 bases, and 6 bases had no gene match. CDR1 is SGHRS and CDR2 is YFSETQ in the germline V gene. The CDR3 nucleotides are TGCGCCAGCAGCATTGGACAGGGGGGTCCCCAGTACTTC. Translation gives CASSIGQGGPQYF.

The chain employs TRBV7-2 and TRBJ2-1; 7 nucleotides line up with TRBD2. The CDR3 sequence is 14 residues long. V was clipped by 1 base and J by 6 bases; unmatched bases: 3. CDR1 and CDR2 (germline): SGHTA, FQGNSA. CDR3 region: CASSLGGRINEQFF. The CDR3 region has the DNA TGTGCCAGCAGCTTAGGCGGGAGAATCAATGAGCAGTTCTTC.

This chain uses TRBV7-2 with TRBJ2-3; 10 nucleotides align to TRBD2. The CDR3 extends over 16 amino acids. After removal of 5 bases from V and 1 base from J, the junction contained 6 bases not matched to a gene. The V gene's germline CDR1 is SGHTA and CDR2 FQGNSA. The CDR3 spells CASSISGTSGTDTQYF. CDR3 sequence (DNA): TGTGCCAGCAGCATCTCCGGGACTAGCGGCACAGATACGCAGTATTTT.

Notes on this clone: This specimen includes other DNA sequences encoding the same CDR3. J is TRBJ2-2 and V is TRBV9; D is ambiguous. CDR3 length equals 13 residues. Germline V gene sequence: CDR1 SGDLS, CDR2 YYNGEE. Trimming removed 3 bases at V and 4 bases at J, with 7 bases between. The CDR3 spells CASSATGTGELFF. The CDR3 DNA reads TGTGCCAGCAGCGCTACGGGCACCGGGGAGCTGTTTTTT.

The rearrangement links TRBV5-1 to TRBJ1-5; tentatively, D is TRBD1 (5 bases). V was trimmed by 0 bases and J by 4 bases, leaving 5 bases between them. The CDR3 has 13 amino acids. CDR1 SGHRS and CDR2 YFSETQ come from the germline V gene. The CDR3: CASSLGQNQPQHF. The DNA for the CDR3 is TGCGCCAGCAGCTTGGGACAGAATCAGCCCCAGCATTTT.

V is TRBV5-1 and J is TRBJ2-3, with 12 bases matching TRBD2. This CDR3 comprises 16 residues. The germline V gene has CDR1 SGHRS and CDR2 YFSETQ. V lost 4 bases and J lost 5; bases outside the gene matches: 8. The CDR3 loop reads CASSPTSGSGIDTQYF. DNA of the CDR3: TGCGCCAGCAGCCCGACTAGCGGGAGCGGAATAGATACGCAGTATTTT.

This chain uses TRBV28 with TRBJ1-6, with D possibly TRBD1 on 6 matching bases. Trimming stripped 5 bases from V and 7 bases from J, with 9 bases between. Germline V gives CDR1 MDHEN, CDR2 SYDVKM. The CDR3 has 13 amino acids. CDR3: CASSQGYNSPLHF. CDR3 DNA: TGTGCCAGCAGTCAGGGGTACAATTCACCCCTCCACTTT.

This sequence joins TRBV6-2 or TRBV6-3 and TRBJ2-5; D is perhaps TRBD1 (6 bases). Per the germline V gene, CDR1 is MNHEY and CDR2 is SVGEGT. The length of the CDR3 is 15 residues. Trimming stripped 2 bases from V and 5 bases from J, with 15 bases between. CDR3 loop: CASSYHTGNKETQYF. CDR3 in DNA: TGTGCCAGCAGTTACCATACAGGGAACAAGGAGACCCAGTACTTC.

This clone showed up just a few times. The rearrangement uses TRBV6-4 and TRBJ1-1, with D hard to call. In germline, CDR1 is MRHNA, CDR2 SNTAGT. This CDR3 has 9 amino acids. The V end lost 9 bases, the J end lost 6 bases, and 5 bases lay between the germline ends. Written as DNA, the CDR3 is TGTGCCAGGGCGGCTGAAGCTTTCTTT. This sequence encodes CARAAEAFF.

The chain recombines TRBV19 with TRBJ2-7, with D uncertain. Trimming stripped 1 base from V and 7 bases from J, with 14 bases between. This CDR3 comprises 14 residues. Germline V gene data show CDR1 as LNHDA and CDR2 as SQIVND (reference sequence). CDR3 sequence: CASSIGVRFGEQYF. DNA of the CDR3: TGTGCCAGTAGTATAGGAGTCCGGTTTGGTGAGCAGTACTTC. Variable domain in full (rest from reference TRBV19 and TRBJ2-7): DGGITQSPKYLFRKEGQNVTLSCEQNLNHDAMYWYRQDPGQGLRLIYYSQIVNDFQKGDIAEGYSVSREKKESFPLTVTSAQKNPTAFYLCASSIGVRFGEQYFGPGTRLTVT.

This sequence joins TRBV3-1 (or the pseudogene TRBV3-2) and TRBJ2-1, with 7 bases identical to TRBD2. The CDR3 totals 12 residues. Trimming at V came to 3 bases and at J to 10 bases, leaving 3 bases not matched to a gene. Germline V gene sequence: CDR1 LGHDT, CDR2 YNNKEL (reference sequence). CDR3 coding DNA: TGTGCCAGCAGCCACCCAGCGGGAGAGCAGTTCTTC. It yields the protein CASSHPAGEQFF.

This clone came up a few times. The gene calls are TRBV18 and TRBJ1-5, with D uncertain. Looked up from germline, CDR1 is KGHSH and CDR2 is LQKENI. This CDR3 is built from 16 residues. Trimming stripped 4 bases from V and 4 bases from J, with 17 bases between. CDR3 DNA sequence: TGTGCCAGCTCACTCCTCGGACGGGAGGCAAATCAGCCCCAGCATTTT. Its protein is CASSLLGREANQPQHF. The full variable domain, rest sourced from reference TRBV18 and TRBJ1-5, is NAGVMQNPRHLVRRRGQEARLRCSPMKGHSHVYWYRQLPEEGLKFMVYLQKENIIDESGMPKERFSAEFPKEGPSILRIQQVVRGDSAAYFCASSLLGREANQPQHFGDGTRLSIL.